This T cell receptor beta chain emerged from a study of T cells in Graves' hyperthyroidism and ophthalmopathy. Overall study results and limits: A median 6.5 months before onset, the model predicted ophthalmopathy.

CDR1 is SNHLY and CDR2 is FYNNEI in the germline V gene. There are 16 residues in the CDR3. J gave up 4 bases and V 5 bases, and 10 bases lay outside the gene matches. The investigators amplified TCR beta CDR3 regions from RNA transcripts. HTBI primers were employed in a first-round RT-PCR of the TCR CDR3. MiXCR was run by TCRdb on the multiplex PCR reads, yielding one entry per CDR3 protein. Of about 640,000 distinct CDR3 sequences listed, about a fifth are singletons. The cohort's ophthalmopathy patients, a group with duration under 3 months, had a Clinical Activity Score of at least 3 and a NOSPECS grade of at least 4. Exclusion criteria comprised uncontrolled infection, other autoimmune disease, pregnancy or lactation. The PBMCs had their origin in about 9.7 ml of fresh peripheral blood. This clonotype appeared many times. Its antigen is undetermined.

This receptor was obtained from a man between 25 and 39 years old with Graves' ophthalmopathy. The sample was blood. The V and J genes are TRBV2 and TRBJ2-3, with 9 bases lining up with TRBD2. The CDR3: CASSTSGRLRADTQYF. As DNA, the CDR3 is TGTGCCAGCAGTACCAGCGGGAGGCTGAGGGCAGATACGCAGTATTTT.